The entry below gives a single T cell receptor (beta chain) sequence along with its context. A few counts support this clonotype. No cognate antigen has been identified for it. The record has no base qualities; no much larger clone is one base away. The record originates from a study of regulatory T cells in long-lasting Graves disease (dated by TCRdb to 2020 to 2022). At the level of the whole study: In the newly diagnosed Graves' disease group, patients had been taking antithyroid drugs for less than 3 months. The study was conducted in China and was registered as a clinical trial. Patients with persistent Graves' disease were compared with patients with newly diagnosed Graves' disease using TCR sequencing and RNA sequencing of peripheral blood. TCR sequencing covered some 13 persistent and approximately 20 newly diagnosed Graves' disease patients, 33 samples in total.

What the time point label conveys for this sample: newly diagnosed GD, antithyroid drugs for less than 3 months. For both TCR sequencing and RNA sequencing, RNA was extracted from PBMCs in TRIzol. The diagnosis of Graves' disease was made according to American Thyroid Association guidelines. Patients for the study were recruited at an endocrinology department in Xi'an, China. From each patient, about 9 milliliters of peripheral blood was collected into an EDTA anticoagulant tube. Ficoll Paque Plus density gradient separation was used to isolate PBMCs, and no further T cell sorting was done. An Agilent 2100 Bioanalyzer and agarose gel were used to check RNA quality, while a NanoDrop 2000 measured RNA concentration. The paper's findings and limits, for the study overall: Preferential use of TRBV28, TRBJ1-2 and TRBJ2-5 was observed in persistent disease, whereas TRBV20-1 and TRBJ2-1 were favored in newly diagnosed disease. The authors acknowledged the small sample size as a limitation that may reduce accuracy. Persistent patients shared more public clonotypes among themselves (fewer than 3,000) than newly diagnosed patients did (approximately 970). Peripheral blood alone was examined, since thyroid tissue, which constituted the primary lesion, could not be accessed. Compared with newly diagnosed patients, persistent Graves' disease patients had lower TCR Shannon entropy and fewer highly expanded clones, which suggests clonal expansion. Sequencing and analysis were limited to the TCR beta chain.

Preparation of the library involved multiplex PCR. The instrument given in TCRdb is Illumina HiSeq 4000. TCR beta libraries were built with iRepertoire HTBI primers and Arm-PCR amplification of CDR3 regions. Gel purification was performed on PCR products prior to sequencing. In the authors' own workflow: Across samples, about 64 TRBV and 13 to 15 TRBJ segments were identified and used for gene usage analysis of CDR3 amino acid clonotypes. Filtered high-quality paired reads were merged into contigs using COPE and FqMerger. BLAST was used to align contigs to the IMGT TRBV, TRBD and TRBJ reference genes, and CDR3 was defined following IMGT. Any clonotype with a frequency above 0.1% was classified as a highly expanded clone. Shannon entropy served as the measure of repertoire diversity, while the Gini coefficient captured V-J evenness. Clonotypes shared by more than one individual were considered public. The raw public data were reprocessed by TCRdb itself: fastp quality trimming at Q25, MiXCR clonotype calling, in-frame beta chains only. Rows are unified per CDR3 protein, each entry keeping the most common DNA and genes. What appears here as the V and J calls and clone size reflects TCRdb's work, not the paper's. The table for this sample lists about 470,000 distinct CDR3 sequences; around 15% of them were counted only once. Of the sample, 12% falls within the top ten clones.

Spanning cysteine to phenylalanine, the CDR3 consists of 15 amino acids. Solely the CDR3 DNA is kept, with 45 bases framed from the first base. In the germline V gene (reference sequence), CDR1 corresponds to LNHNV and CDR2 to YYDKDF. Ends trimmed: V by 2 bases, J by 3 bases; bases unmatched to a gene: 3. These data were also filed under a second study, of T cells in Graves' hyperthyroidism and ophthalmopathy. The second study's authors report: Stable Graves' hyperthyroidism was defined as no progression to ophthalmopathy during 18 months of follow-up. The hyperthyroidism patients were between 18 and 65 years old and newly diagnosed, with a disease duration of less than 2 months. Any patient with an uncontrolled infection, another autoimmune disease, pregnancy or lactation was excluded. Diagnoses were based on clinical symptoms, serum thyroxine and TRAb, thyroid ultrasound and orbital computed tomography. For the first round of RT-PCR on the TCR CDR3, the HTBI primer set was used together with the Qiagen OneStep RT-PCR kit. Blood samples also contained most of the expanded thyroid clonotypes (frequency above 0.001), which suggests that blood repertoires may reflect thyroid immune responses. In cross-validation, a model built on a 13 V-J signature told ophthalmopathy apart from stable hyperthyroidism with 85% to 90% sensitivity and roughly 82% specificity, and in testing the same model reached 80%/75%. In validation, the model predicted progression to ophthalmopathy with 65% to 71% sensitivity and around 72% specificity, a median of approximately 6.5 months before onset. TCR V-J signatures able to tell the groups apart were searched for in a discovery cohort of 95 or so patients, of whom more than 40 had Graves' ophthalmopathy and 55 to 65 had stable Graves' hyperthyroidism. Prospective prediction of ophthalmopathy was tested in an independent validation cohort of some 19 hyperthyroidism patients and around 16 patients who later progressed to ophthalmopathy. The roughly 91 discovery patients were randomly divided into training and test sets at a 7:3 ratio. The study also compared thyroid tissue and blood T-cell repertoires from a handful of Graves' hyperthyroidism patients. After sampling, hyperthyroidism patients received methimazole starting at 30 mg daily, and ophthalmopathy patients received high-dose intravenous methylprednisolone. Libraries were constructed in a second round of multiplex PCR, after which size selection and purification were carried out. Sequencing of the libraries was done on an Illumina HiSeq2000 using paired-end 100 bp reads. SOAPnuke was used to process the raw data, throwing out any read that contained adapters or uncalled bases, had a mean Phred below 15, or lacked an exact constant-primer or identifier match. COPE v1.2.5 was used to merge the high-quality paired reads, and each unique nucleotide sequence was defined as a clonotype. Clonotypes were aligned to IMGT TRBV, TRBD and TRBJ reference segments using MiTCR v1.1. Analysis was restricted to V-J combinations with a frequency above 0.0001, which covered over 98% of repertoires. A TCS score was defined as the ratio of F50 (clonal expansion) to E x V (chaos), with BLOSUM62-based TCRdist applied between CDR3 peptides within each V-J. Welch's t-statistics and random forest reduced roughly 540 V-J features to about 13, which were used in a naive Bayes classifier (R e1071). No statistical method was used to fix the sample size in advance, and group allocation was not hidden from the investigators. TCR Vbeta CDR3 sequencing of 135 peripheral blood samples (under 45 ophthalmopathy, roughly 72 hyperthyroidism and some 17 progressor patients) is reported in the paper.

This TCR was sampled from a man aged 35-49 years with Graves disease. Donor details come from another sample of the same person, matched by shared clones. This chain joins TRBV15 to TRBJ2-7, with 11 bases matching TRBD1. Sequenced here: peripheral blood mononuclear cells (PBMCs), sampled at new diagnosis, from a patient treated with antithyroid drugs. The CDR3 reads CATSRSGTGGYEQYF. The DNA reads TGTGCCACCAGCAGATCCGGGACAGGGGGCTACGAGCAGTACTTC.